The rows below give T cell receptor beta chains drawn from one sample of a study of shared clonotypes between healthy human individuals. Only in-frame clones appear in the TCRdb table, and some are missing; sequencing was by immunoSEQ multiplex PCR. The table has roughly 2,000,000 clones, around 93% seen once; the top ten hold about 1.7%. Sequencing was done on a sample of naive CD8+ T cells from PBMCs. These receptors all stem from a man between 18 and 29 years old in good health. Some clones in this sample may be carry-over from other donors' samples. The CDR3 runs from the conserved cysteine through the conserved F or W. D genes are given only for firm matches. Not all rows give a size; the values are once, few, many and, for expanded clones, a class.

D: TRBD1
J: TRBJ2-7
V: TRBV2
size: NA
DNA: TGTGCCAGCAGTGAGAGGGGACAGGGGGCATACGAGCAGTACTTC
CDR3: CASSERGQGAYEQYF

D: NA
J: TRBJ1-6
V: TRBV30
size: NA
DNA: TGTGCCTGGAAACACAGCTCCTATAATTCACCCCTCCACTTT
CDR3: CAWKHSSYNSPLHF

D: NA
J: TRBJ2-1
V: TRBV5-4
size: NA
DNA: TGTGCCAGCAGCGTATGGGTTGACAATGAGCAGTTCTTC
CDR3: CASSVWVDNEQFF

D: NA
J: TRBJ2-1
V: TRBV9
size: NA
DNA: TGTGCCAGCAGCGACGTTGGTTCCTACAATGAGCAGTTCTTC
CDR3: CASSDVGSYNEQFF

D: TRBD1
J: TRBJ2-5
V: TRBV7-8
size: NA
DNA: TGTGCCAGCAGCGCGACAGGGGGAGAGACCCAGTACTTC
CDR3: CASSATGGETQYF

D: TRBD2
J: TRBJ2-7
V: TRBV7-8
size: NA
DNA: TGTGCCAGCAGCCCAGGGGCTAGCGGGAGCCACGAGCAGTACTTC
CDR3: CASSPGASGSHEQYF

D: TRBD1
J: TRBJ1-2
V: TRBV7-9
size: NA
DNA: TGTGCCAGCAGTACCGACAGGGGGAATGGCTACACCTTC
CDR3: CASSTDRGNGYTF

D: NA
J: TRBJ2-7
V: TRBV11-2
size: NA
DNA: TGTGCCAGCACCTTCGGGGGCAACTACGAGCAGTACTTC
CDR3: CASTFGGNYEQYF

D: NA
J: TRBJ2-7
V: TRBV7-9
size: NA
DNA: TGTGCCAGCAGCTTAGTTGGGGGGAGTTCCTACGAGCAGTACTTC
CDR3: CASSLVGGSSYEQYF

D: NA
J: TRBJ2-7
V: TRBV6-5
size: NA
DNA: TGTGCCAGCAGTTACTCGATTTCTGAAAGGGCCTACGAGCAGTACTTC
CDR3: CASSYSISERAYEQYF

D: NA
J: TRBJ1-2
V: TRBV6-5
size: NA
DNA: TGTGCCAGCAGTCTCGGTTCAGGGTCTAACTATGGCTACACCTTC
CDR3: CASSLGSGSNYGYTF

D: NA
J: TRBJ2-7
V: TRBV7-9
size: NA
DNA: TGTGCCAGCAGCCCGCCCCGAGGGGCGGGGTACGAGCAGTACTTC
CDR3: CASSPPRGAGYEQYF

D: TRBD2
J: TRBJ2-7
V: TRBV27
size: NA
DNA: TGTGCCAGCAGCCTACCGCTACTAGCGGGGGATACCTACGAGCAGTACTTC
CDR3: CASSLPLLAGDTYEQYF

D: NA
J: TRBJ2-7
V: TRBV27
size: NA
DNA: TGTGCCAGCAGTTTGGTTATGGATTTCGAAAGGGGTTCCTACGAGCAGTACTTC
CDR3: CASSLVMDFERGSYEQYF

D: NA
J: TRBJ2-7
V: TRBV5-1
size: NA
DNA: TGCGCCAGCAGCCCGGTAGGGCCGTCCTACGAGCAGTACTTC
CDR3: CASSPVGPSYEQYF

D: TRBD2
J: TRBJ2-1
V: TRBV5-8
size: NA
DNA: TGTGCCAGCAGCTTGTTAGTAGCGGGAGAGGCTGAGCAGTTCTTC
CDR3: CASSLLVAGEAEQFF

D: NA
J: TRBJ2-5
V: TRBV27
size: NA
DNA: TGTGCCAGCAGTTTAGGGGCAGGGAACATCGCGGAGACCCAGTACTTC
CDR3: CASSLGAGNIAETQYF

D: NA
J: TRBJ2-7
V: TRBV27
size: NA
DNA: TGTGCCAGCAGCACCTTGGACGGTCCCTACGAGCAGTACTTC
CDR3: CASSTLDGPYEQYF

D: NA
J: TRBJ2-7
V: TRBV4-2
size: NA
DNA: TGTGCCAGCAGCCAAGAGGAGGGGACACCTTCCTACGAGCAGTACTTC
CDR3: CASSQEEGTPSYEQYF

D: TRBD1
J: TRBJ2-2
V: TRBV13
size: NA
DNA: TGTGCCAGCAGCCCCTTGGGACAGGGGAACACCGGGGAGCTGTTTTTT
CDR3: CASSPLGQGNTGELFF

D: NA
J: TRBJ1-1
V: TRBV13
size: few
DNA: TGTGCCAGCAGGCATAGGGGGAATGAAGCTTTCTTT
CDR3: CASRHRGNEAFF

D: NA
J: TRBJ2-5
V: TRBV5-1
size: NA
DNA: TGCGCCAGCAGCCCACGGGCCCCGGGGAGGGAGACCCAGTACTTC
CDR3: CASSPRAPGRETQYF

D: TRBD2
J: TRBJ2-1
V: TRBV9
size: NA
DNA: TGTGCCAGCAGCGTACATAGCGGGAGTATCAATGAGCAGTTCTTC
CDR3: CASSVHSGSINEQFF

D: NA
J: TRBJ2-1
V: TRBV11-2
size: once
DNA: TGTGCCAGCAGCTTAACCCCCTTTAATGAGCAGTTCTTC
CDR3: CASSLTPFNEQFF

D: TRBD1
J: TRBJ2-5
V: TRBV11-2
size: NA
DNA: TGTGCCAGCAGCAGGATTTATCGGGACAGGGAGACCCAGTACTTC
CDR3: CASSRIYRDRETQYF

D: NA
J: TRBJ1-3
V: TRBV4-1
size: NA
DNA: TGCGCCAGCAGCCCCGTGGGGGGAAACACCATATATTTT
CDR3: CASSPVGGNTIYF

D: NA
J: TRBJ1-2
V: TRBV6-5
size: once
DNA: TGTGCCAGCAGTGAAGCCGTTCACTATGGCTACACCTTC
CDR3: CASSEAVHYGYTF